The T cell receptor beta chain under discussion was sequenced for a study of Ad26.COV2.S vaccination and SARS-CoV-2 variants. Looked up from germline, CDR1 is MNHEY and CDR2 is SVGEGT. V shed 2 bases and J shed 9 bases, with 16 bases lying between them. The CDR3 length is 14 residues. Treatment given: around 19 received Ad26.COV2.S at low or high dose, single or two shots; several received placebo; per-sample allocation not given. At day 63 after the first vaccine or placebo injection, samples were drawn. Only in-frame clones appear in the TCRdb table, and some are missing; sequencing was by immunoSEQ multiplex PCR. Here the sample spans 350,000 to 500,000 clones, roughly 89% being singletons.

The chain combines TRBV6-2 or TRBV6-3 with TRBJ1-2; D possibly corresponds to TRBD1 (6 bases). The receptor's source is a person aged 18 to 59 who received the Ad26.COV2.S COVID-19 vaccine or a placebo. The material sequenced was peripheral blood, taken in a trial of Ad26.COV2.S vaccine versus placebo. The CDR3: CASSYGGRPRSYTF. DNA of the CDR3: TGTGCCAGCAGTTACGGGGGCAGGCCAAGGAGCTACACCTTC.